The 24 T cell receptor beta chains given below trace back to one sample, sequenced in a study of cytomegalovirus exposure and HLA in healthy donors. Data came from immunoSEQ multiplex PCR; TCRdb stores just in-frame clones and leaves some out. This table has about 190,000 clones, approximately 85% appearing once. Sequencing input: PBMCs. All receptors come from a woman under 30 in good health and CMV-seronegative.

The chain uses TRBV11-2 and TRBJ2-7; 8 bases agree with TRBD2. Germline lookup yields CDR1 SGHAT and CDR2 FQNNGV. This CDR3 contains 16 residues. With V trimmed by 5 bases and J by 1 base, 10 bases remained unmatched. CDR3 nucleotide sequence: TGTGCCAGCAGCCCCCTGGGTAGCGGGACTTCCTACGAGCAGTACTTC. This encodes CASSPLGSGTSYEQYF.

The J gene is TRBJ1-2, the V gene TRBV9; 9 nucleotides line up with TRBD1. After removal of 6 bases from V and 8 bases from J, the junction contained 14 bases not matched to a gene. Germline V CDR1 and CDR2: SGDLS, YYNGEE. This CDR3 is built from 15 residues. In DNA, the CDR3 is TGTGCCAGCACCTCCGGGACAGGGATCGCCTTGGGCTACACCTTC. This translates into CASTSGTGIALGYTF.

J is TRBJ1-4 and V is TRBV25-1; TRBD1 might be the D (6 bases). This CDR3 comprises 14 residues. Deletions cut 5 bases from V and 5 bases from J, with 12 bases between. Germline lookup yields CDR1 MGHDK and CDR2 SYGVNS. The CDR3 spells CASSIGGRNEKLFF. DNA of the CDR3: TGTGCCAGCAGTATAGGGGGACGGAATGAAAAACTGTTTTTT.

The chain uses TRBV7-2 and TRBJ2-3; 12 bases are a match to TRBD2. Trimming at V came to 5 bases and at J to 4 bases, leaving 7 bases not matched to a gene. The CDR3 is 16 residues long. The germline gives CDR1 SGHTA, CDR2 FQGNSA. The CDR3 region has the DNA TGTGCCAGCAGCAGGACTAGCGGGAACCTCGCAGATACGCAGTATTTT. Translating it yields CASSRTSGNLADTQYF.

The chain links TRBV10-3 to TRBJ1-5; D gene ambiguous. The CDR3 has 16 amino acids. The V and J ends lost 0 bases and 2 bases respectively, with 11 bases between them. Germline CDR1 is ENHRY and CDR2 is SYGVKD. The CDR3 protein is CAISESGRLGNQPQHF. The CDR3 DNA follows: TGTGCCATCAGTGAGTCGGGGAGACTAGGCAATCAGCCCCAGCATTTT.

This chain joins TRBV7-6 and TRBJ2-7; 7 nucleotides agree with TRBD1. Germline values: CDR1 SGHVS, CDR2 FNYEAQ. This CDR3 has 18 amino acids. V dropped 2 bases and J dropped 6; count of bases not matched to a gene: 19. The CDR3 DNA follows: TGTGCCAGCAGCTTACTGGGCATGGGACAGACCTATGGAGGCGAGCAGTACTTC. This sequence encodes CASSLLGMGQTYGGEQYF.

The chain employs TRBV18 and TRBJ1-2; D remains ambiguous. Looked up from germline, CDR1 is KGHSH and CDR2 is LQKENI. CDR3 length: 13 residues. Trimming took off 6 bases at V and 0 bases at J, with 8 bases between the two ends. CDR3 nucleotide sequence: TGTGCCAGCTCCTACGATTCTAACTATGGCTACACCTTC. It is translated as CASSYDSNYGYTF.

This chain connects TRBV10-1 to TRBJ2-3, with D unclear. This CDR3 has 14 residues. Per the germline V gene, CDR1 is WNHNN and CDR2 is SYGVQD (reference sequence). Trimming pared 4 bases from V and 2 bases from J, leaving 10 bases between. The CDR3 nucleotides read TGCGCCAGCAGTGTTCTGTTATCCACAGATACGCAGTATTTT. Its protein is CASSVLLSTDTQYF.

In its sample, this clone was seen once. The V call is TRBV30, the J call TRBJ2-3, with D tentatively TRBD2 (6 bases). CDR1 and CDR2 from the germline V gene are GTSNPN and SVGIG (reference sequence). CDR3 length: 15 residues. Trimming pared 3 bases from V and 1 base from J, leaving 14 bases between. This CDR3 reads CAWRLTGEGTDTQYF. In DNA, the CDR3 is TGTGCCTGGAGGCTAACGGGAGAAGGCACAGATACGCAGTATTTT.

The chain uses TRBV5-6 and TRBJ2-1, with 8 positions matching TRBD2. Trimming at V came to 2 bases and at J to 3 bases, leaving 4 bases not matched to a gene. This CDR3 is built from 15 residues. Germline CDR1 SGHDT, CDR2 YYEEEE. CDR3 sequence: CASSFSGAFYNEQFF. The CDR3 nucleotides read TGTGCCAGCAGCTTTAGCGGGGCTTTCTACAATGAGCAGTTCTTC.

The V gene is TRBV7-9, the J gene TRBJ1-2; TRBD1 is a possible D gene (6 bases). Germline values: CDR1 SEHNR, CDR2 FQNEAQ (reference sequence). V lost 5 bases, J lost 7 bases, and 20 bases lay in between. The CDR3 has 15 residues. CDR3 loop: CASSLLTGPPSGYTF. In nucleotides, the CDR3 is TGTGCCAGCAGCCTCCTGACAGGTCCCCCTTCTGGCTACACCTTC. Variable domain in full (rest from reference TRBV7-9 and TRBJ1-2): DTGVSQNPRHKITKRGQNVTFRCDPISEHNRLYWYRQTLGQGPEFLTYFQNEAQLEKSRLLSDRFSAERPKGSFSTLEIQRTEQGDSAMYLCASSLLTGPPSGYTFGSGTRLTVV.

The gene calls are TRBV11-2 and TRBJ2-1; the match to TRBD1 covers 7 bases. This CDR3 is 11 amino acids long. Germline lookup yields CDR1 SGHAT and CDR2 FQNNGV. V lost 3 bases, J lost 14 bases, and 4 bases stayed unmatched. CDR3 sequence: CASSLGQLKFF. CDR3 DNA: TGTGCCAGCAGCTTGGGACAGCTGAAGTTCTTC.

The chain links TRBV5-1 to TRBJ2-7, with 14 bases lining up with TRBD2. The CDR3 extends over 20 amino acids. The V gene's germline CDR1 is SGHRS and CDR2 YFSETQ. The ends lost 6 bases at V and 0 bases at J; junction bases unmatched: 17. CDR3 sequence: CASTEKPGLAGVQSSYEQYF. In DNA form, the CDR3 reads TGCGCCAGCACCGAGAAACCGGGACTAGCGGGGGTTCAAAGCTCCTACGAGCAGTACTTC.

The chain employs TRBV14 and TRBJ1-1, with D possibly matching TRBD1 (6 bases). Trimming took 3 bases from V and 1 from J, leaving 18 bases between them. This CDR3 has 17 amino acids. From germline, CDR1 is SGHDN and CDR2 FVKESK. The CDR3 DNA sequence: TGTGCCAGCAGCCATCGGTTTGGCAGGGGCCAGAACACTGAAGCTTTCTTT. It encodes CASSHRFGRGQNTEAFF.

The J gene is TRBJ2-7, the V gene TRBV10-1, with a possible D match to TRBD2 (5 bases). CDR3 length: 12 amino acids. V was cut by 4 bases and J by 6 bases, with 10 bases left in between. Germline loops: CDR1 WNHNN, CDR2 SYGVQD (reference sequence). The CDR3 DNA follows: TGCGCCAGCAGTGTAGGCCGGGGCGAGCAGTACTTC. It specifies CASSVGRGEQYF.

This sequence joins TRBV2 and TRBJ2-2; a possible D gene is TRBD1 (6 bases). V was clipped by 6 bases and J by 5 bases, with 10 bases between them. The germline CDR1 and CDR2 sequences are SNHLY and FYNNEI. CDR3 size: 13 residues. The CDR3 nucleotides read TGTGCCAGCAGACCCAGGGGTACCGGGGAGCTGTTTTTT. Translation gives CASRPRGTGELFF.

This clone was counted a single time. The chain combines TRBV6-5 with TRBJ2-2; 8 bases agree with TRBD2. The germline V gene encodes CDR1 MNHEY and CDR2 SVGAGI. CDR3 length: 15 residues. J gave up 2 bases and V 5 bases, and 4 bases lay outside the gene matches. The chain's CDR3 is CASSKLADNTGELFF. The CDR3 DNA follows: TGTGCCAGCAGTAAACTAGCGGATAACACCGGGGAGCTGTTTTTT.

This clone has only one observation. This sequence joins TRBV7-9 and TRBJ1-1, with D possibly being TRBD1 (6 bases). Looked up from germline, CDR1 is SEHNR and CDR2 is FQNEAQ (reference sequence). The CDR3 is made up of 15 amino acids. Deletions cut 1 base from V and 1 base from J, with 10 bases between. The CDR3 reads CASSLVIGGNTEAFF. CDR3 bases: TGTGCCAGCAGCTTAGTAATAGGGGGGAACACTGAAGCTTTCTTT. Variable domain in full (rest from reference TRBV7-9 and TRBJ1-1): DTGVSQNPRHKITKRGQNVTFRCDPISEHNRLYWYRQTLGQGPEFLTYFQNEAQLEKSRLLSDRFSAERPKGSFSTLEIQRTEQGDSAMYLCASSLVIGGNTEAFFGQGTRLTVV.

V is TRBV7-6 and J is TRBJ1-6; D is unresolved. V lost 1 base to trimming and J lost 13 bases, with 14 bases between them. This CDR3 comprises 14 residues. Germline V gives CDR1 SGHVS, CDR2 FNYEAQ. The CDR3 region has the DNA TGTGCCAGCAGCTTAGATGTCAGTCGCCCGCCCCTCCACTTT. Its protein product is CASSLDVSRPPLHF.

J is TRBJ2-7 and V is TRBV12-5, with 8 nucleotides matching TRBD1. CDR1 is LGHNT, CDR2 FRNRAP, per germline. J lost 7 bases, V lost 5 bases, and 7 bases had no gene match. This CDR3 has 13 residues. The CDR3 is CASGRQGAREQYF. Here the CDR3 DNA reads TGTGCTAGTGGTCGCCAGGGGGCGAGGGAGCAGTACTTC. Full variable domain (remainder filled in from reference TRBV12-5 and TRBJ2-7): DARVTQTPRHKVTEMGQEVTMRCQPILGHNTVFWYRQTMMQGLELLAYFRNRAPLDDSGMPKDRFSAEMPDATLATLKIQPSEPRDSAVYFCASGRQGAREQYFGPGTRLTVT.

The CDR3 loop reads CASRREGMNEQFF. For the CDR3, the DNA is TGTGCCAGCCGGCGGGAGGGCATGAATGAGCAGTTCTTC. V and J are TRBV6-6 and TRBJ2-1; TRBD2 matches at 9 bases. Germline loops: CDR1 MNHNY, CDR2 SVGAGI (reference sequence). This CDR3 is 13 amino acids long. After removal of 8 bases from V and 7 bases from J, the junction contained 6 bases not matched to a gene.

The chain recombines TRBV5-6 with TRBJ1-1; no reliable D call. Germline lookup yields CDR1 SGHDT and CDR2 YYEEEE. V shed 0 bases and J shed 1 base, with 4 bases lying between them. The CDR3 runs to 13 residues. The CDR3: CASSLGGNTEAFF. The DNA of the CDR3 is TGTGCCAGCAGCTTGGGCGGGAACACTGAAGCTTTCTTT.

The gene calls are TRBV9 and TRBJ1-5, with no clear D. The germline V and J ends were trimmed by 4 bases and 5 bases, with 16 bases remaining between them. This CDR3 has 15 residues. From germline, CDR1 is SGDLS and CDR2 YYNGEE. DNA of the CDR3: TGTGCCAGCAGCCCCCGTGACGGGTCGGATCAGCCCCAGCATTTT. Protein product: CASSPRDGSDQPQHF.

The genes are TRBV5-1 and TRBJ1-1, with a tentative D call TRBD1 (5 bases). Trimming shortened V by 0 bases and J by 1 base, and 10 bases separated the two germline ends. CDR1 is SGHRS and CDR2 is YFSETQ in the germline V gene. This CDR3 has 15 amino acids. CDR3 coding DNA: TGCGCCAGCAGCTTGGGCCCAGGGAAGAACACTGAAGCTTTCTTT. It translates to CASSLGPGKNTEAFF. The full variable domain, completed using reference TRBV5-1 and TRBJ1-1, is KAGVTQTPRYLIKTRGQQVTLSCSPISGHRSVSWYQQTPGQGLQFLFEYFSETQRNKGNFPGRFSGRQFSNSRSEMNVSTLELGDSALYLCASSLGPGKNTEAFFGQGTRLTVV.